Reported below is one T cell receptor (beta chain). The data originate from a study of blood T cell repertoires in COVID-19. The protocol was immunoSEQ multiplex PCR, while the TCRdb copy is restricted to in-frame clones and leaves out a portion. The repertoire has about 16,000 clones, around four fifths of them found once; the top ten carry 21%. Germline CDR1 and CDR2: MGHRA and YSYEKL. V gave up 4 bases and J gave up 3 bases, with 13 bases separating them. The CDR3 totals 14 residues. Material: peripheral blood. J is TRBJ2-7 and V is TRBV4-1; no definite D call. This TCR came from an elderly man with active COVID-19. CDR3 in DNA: TGCGCCAGCAGCCGACCGGAGCAGTTCTACGAGCAGTACTTC. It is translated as CASSRPEQFYEQYF.